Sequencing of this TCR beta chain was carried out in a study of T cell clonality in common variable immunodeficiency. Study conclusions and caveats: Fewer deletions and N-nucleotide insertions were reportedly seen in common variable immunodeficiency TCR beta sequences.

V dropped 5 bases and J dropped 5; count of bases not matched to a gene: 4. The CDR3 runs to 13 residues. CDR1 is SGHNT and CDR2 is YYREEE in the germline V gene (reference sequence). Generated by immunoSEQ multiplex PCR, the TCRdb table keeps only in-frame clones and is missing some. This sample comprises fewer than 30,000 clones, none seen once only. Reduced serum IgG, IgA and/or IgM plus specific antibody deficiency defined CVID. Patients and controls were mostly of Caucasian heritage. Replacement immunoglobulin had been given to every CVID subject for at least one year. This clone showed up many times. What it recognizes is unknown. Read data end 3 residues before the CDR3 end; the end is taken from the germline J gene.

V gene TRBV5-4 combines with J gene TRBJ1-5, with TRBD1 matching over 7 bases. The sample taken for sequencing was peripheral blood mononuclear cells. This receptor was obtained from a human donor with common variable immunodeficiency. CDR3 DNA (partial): TGTGCCAGCAGTTATGACAGGGATCAGCCC. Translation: CASSYDRDQP. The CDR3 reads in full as CASSYDRDQPQHF.